The following is a T cell receptor beta chain sequence with its context. This record comes from a study of blood T cell repertoires in COVID-19. The wider study: The United States, Italy and Spain were the sources of the acute and convalescent COVID-19 samples. Nucleic acid was either cDNA or gDNA, and it came from T cells, B-cell-depleted T cells, or PBMCs.

Data came from immunoSEQ multiplex PCR; TCRdb stores just in-frame clones and leaves some out. The repertoire consists of 85,000 to 90,000 clones, with about 89% occurring once and the leading ten covering about 1.2%. Trimming left V 10 bases short and J 3 bases short, with 15 bases between. The CDR3 is made up of 13 amino acids. Germline CDR1 reads MDHEN; CDR2 reads SYDVKM. The sequence came from a human donor in a cohort sampled during active COVID-19. The specimen sequenced was peripheral blood. This chain joins TRBV28 and TRBJ1-1; D unclear. CDR3 residues: CATSTGAHTEAFF. CDR3 in DNA: TGTGCCACCTCTACGGGAGCCCACACTGAAGCTTTCTTT.